These 6 T cell receptor beta chains came from one sample sequenced in a study of blood T cell repertoires in COVID-19. Sequencing used immunoSEQ multiplex PCR; TCRdb keeps in-frame clones, though not all of them. The top ten hold over 15% of the sample, which has 35,000 to 45,000 clones, roughly three quarters seen once. Sequences were obtained from peripheral blood. The receptors derive from a man in his sixties or seventies with acute or convalescent COVID-19.

This chain links TRBV24-1 with TRBJ2-1; 12 bases are shared with TRBD1. Germline trimming cut 4 bases from V and 10 bases from J; bases unmatched to any gene: 4. The CDR3 contains 14 residues. Germline assignment: CDR1 KGHDR and CDR2 SFDVKD. The CDR3 here is CATSEPGTGGEQFF. In nucleotides, the CDR3 is TGTGCCACCAGTGAACCCGGGACAGGGGGCGAGCAGTTCTTC.

This clone was observed once. The rearrangement uses TRBV7-9 and TRBJ1-2; 9 bases line up with TRBD1. CDR1 SEHNR and CDR2 FQNEAQ come from the germline V gene (reference sequence). The CDR3 extends over 14 amino acids. The junction had 4 bases not matched to a gene; V was cut back by 4 bases and J by 4 bases. CDR3 sequence: CASSSGQGRYGYTF. In DNA form, the CDR3 reads TGTGCCAGCAGCTCGGGACAGGGCCGCTATGGCTACACCTTC. The full variable domain, rest sourced from reference TRBV7-9 and TRBJ1-2, is DTGVSQNPRHKITKRGQNVTFRCDPISEHNRLYWYRQTLGQGPEFLTYFQNEAQLEKSRLLSDRFSAERPKGSFSTLEIQRTEQGDSAMYLCASSSGQGRYGYTFGSGTRLTVV.

The V call is TRBV6-6, the J call TRBJ2-5, with 7 bases fitting TRBD1. The CDR3 covers 15 residues. V was clipped by 3 bases and J by 5 bases; unmatched bases: 9. Per germline, CDR1 MNHNY and CDR2 SVGAGI (reference sequence). The CDR3 protein is CASSYEGASGETQYF. The CDR3 nucleotides read TGTGCCAGCAGTTATGAGGGGGCGAGTGGGGAGACCCAGTACTTC.

A remark on this clone: This sample also contains other DNA sequences that code for the same CDR3. The CDR3 region is CASTKQQGLGLGYTF. Written as DNA, the CDR3 is TGTGCCAGCACTAAACAACAGGGCCTAGGATTAGGCTACACCTTC. The chain combines TRBV6-5 with TRBJ1-2; D perhaps matches TRBD1 (6 bases). The V and J ends lost 7 bases and 8 bases respectively, with 23 bases between them. The CDR3 covers 15 residues. The germline V gene encodes CDR1 MNHEY and CDR2 SVGAGI.

The chain uses TRBV5-6 and TRBJ1-4, with 8 bases identical to TRBD1. This CDR3 is 15 amino acids long. Germline values: CDR1 SGHDT, CDR2 YYEEEE. V gave up 4 bases and J gave up 5 bases; unmatched junction bases: 7. Here the CDR3 reads CASSDRDRINEKLFF. DNA of the CDR3: TGTGCCAGCAGCGACCGGGACAGGATCAATGAAAAACTGTTTTTT. Based on the CDR3 plus reference TRBV5-6 and TRBJ1-4, the full variable domain is DAGVTQSPTHLIKTRGQQVTLRCSPKSGHDTVSWYQQALGQGPQFIFQYYEEEERQRGNFPDRFSGHQFPNYSSELNVNALLLGDSALYLCASSDRDRINEKLFFGSGTQLSVL.

This rearrangement joins TRBV6-5 to TRBJ1-1; unclear D gene. The CDR3 runs 12 residues. From germline, CDR1 is MNHEY and CDR2 SVGAGI. V was trimmed by 7 bases and J by 6 bases, leaving 12 bases between them. Here the CDR3 DNA reads TGTGCCAGCAATACTCCCATAGCTGAAGCTTTCTTT. It translates to CASNTPIAEAFF.